The subject of this entry is one T cell receptor beta chain. Enrollees, about 18 to 95 years old, lived in some 24 US areas. Cohort placement rested on clinical history that participants reported themselves. The data were taken from a study of blood T cell repertoires in COVID-19. Study context: The United States, Italy and Spain were the sources of the acute and convalescent COVID-19 samples. T cells, B-cell-depleted T cells, or PBMCs supplied cDNA or gDNA.

Clones were read by immunoSEQ multiplex PCR, and TCRdb kept only the in-frame ones, dropping some. The repertoire holds some 420,000 clones, with approximately 90% as singletons. This CDR3 spans 16 amino acids. Looked up from germline, CDR1 is MNHEY and CDR2 is SMNVEV (reference sequence). After removal of 2 bases from V and 2 bases from J, the junction contained 5 bases not matched to a gene. The TCR originated in a man aged 25 to 45 who had recovered from COVID-19. Sequenced input: PBMCs or T cells enriched from blood (not recorded which). V and J are TRBV27 and TRBJ2-7; the match to TRBD2 covers 11 bases. CDR3 protein: CASSLLGLAGAYEQYF. CDR3 bases: TGTGCCAGCAGTTTACTTGGACTAGCGGGTGCCTACGAGCAGTACTTC.